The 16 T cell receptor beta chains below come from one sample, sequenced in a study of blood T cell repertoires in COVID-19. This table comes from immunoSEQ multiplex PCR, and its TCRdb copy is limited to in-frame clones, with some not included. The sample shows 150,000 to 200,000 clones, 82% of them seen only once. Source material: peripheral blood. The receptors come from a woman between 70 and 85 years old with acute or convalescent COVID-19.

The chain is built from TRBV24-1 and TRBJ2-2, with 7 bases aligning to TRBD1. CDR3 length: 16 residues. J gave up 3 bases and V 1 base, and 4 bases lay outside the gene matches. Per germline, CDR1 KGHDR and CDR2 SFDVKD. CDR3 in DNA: TGTGCCACCAGTGATTTAAACCAGGGGGACACCGGGGAGCTGTTTTTT. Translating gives CATSDLNQGDTGELFF.

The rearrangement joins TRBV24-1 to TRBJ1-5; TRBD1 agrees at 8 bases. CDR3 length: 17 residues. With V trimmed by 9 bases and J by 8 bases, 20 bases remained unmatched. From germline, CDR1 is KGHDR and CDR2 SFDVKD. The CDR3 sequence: CATPSTSVPGGVKPQHF. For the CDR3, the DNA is TGTGCCACCCCCTCAACATCAGTTCCAGGGGGCGTGAAGCCCCAGCATTTT.

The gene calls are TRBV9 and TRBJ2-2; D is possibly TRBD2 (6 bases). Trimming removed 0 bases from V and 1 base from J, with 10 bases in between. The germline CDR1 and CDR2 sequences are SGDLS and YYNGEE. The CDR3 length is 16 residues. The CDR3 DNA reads TGTGCCAGCAGCGTAGGCGGGGACCTGAACACCGGGGAGCTGTTTTTT. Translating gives CASSVGGDLNTGELFF.

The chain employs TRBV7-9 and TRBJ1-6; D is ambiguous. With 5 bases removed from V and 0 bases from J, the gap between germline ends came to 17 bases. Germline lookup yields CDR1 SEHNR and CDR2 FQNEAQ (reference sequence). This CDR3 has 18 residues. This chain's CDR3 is CASSPMSSPSSYNSPLHF. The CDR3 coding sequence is TGTGCCAGCAGCCCGATGTCAAGCCCGAGCTCCTATAATTCACCCCTCCACTTT.

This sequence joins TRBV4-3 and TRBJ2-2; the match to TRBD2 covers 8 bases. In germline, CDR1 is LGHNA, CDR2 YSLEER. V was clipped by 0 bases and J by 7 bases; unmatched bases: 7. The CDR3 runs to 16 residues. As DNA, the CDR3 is TGCGCCAGCAGCCAAGAGGCGGGAGGATTCGGCGGGGAGCTGTTTTTT. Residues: CASSQEAGGFGGELFF.

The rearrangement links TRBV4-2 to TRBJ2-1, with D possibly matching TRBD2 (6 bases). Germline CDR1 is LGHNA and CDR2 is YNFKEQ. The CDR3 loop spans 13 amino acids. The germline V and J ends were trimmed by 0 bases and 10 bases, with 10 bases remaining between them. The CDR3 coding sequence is TGTGCCAGCAGCCAAGATTGGGGGGACGAGCAGTTCTTC. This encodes CASSQDWGDEQFF.

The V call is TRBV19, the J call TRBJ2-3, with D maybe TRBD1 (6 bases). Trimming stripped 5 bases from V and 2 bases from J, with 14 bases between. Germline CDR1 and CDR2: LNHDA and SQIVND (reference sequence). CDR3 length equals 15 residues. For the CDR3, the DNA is TGTGCCAGTAGTGAATACAGGGATTTCACAGATACGCAGTATTTT. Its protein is CASSEYRDFTDTQYF.

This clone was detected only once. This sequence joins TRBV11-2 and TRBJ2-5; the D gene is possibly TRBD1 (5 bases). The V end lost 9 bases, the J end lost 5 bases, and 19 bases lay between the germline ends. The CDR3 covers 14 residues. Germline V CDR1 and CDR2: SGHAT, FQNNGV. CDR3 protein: CASGRAWIGETQYF. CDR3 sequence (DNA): TGTGCCAGTGGCAGGGCTTGGATCGGGGAGACCCAGTACTTC.

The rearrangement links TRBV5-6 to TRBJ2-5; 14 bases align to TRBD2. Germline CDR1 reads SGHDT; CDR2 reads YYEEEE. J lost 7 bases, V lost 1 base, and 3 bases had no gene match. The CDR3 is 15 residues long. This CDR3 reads CASSLLTSGRGTQYF. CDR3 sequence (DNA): TGTGCCAGCAGCTTGTTGACTAGCGGGAGGGGGACCCAGTACTTC.

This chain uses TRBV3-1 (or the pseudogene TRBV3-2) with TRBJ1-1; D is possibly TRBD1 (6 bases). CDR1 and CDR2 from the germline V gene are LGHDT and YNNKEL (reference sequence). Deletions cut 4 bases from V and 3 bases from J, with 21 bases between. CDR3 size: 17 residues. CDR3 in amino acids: CASSRPGGQGIDTEAFF. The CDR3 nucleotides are TGTGCCAGCAGCCGGCCCGGGGGGCAGGGGATTGACACTGAAGCTTTCTTT.

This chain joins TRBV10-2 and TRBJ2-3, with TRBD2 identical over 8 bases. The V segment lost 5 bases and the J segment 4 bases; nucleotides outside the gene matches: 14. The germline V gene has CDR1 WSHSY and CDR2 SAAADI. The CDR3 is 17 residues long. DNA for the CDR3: TGCGCCAGCAGTCGGTTAGCGGGAACAGGAGGTTCAGATACGCAGTATTTT. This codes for CASSRLAGTGGSDTQYF.

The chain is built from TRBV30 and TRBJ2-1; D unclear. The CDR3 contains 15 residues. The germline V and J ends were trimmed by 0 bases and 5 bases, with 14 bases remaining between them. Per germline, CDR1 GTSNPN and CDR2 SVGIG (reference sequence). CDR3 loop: CAWSVRFTADNEQFF. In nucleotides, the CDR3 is TGTGCCTGGAGTGTACGCTTCACAGCTGACAATGAGCAGTTCTTC.

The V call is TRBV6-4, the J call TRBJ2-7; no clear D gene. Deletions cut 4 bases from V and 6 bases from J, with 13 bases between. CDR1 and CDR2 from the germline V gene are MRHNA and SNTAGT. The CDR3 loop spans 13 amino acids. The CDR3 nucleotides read TGTGCCAGCAGTGTAGATAGTTCCCGCGAGCAGTACTTC. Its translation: CASSVDSSREQYF.

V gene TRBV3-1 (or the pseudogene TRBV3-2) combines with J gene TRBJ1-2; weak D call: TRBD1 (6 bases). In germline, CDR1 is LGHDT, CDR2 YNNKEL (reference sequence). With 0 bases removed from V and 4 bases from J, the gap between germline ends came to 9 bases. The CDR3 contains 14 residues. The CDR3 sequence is CASSQDRGSYGYTF. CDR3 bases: TGTGCCAGCAGCCAAGATAGGGGGTCCTATGGCTACACCTTC.

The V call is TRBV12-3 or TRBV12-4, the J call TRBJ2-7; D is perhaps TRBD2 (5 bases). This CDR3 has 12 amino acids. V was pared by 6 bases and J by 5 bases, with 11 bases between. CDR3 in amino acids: CASRGDSDEQYF. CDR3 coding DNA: TGTGCCAGCAGGGGAGATAGCGACGAGCAGTACTTC.

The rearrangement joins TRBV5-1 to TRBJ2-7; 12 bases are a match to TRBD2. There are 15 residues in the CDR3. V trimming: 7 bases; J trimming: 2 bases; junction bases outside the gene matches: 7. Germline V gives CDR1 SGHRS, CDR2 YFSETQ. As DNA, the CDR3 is TGCGCCAGCCAAACGACTAGCGGGAGCCCCTACGAGCAGTACTTC. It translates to CASQTTSGSPYEQYF.